The present T cell receptor beta chain was sequenced within a study of low-dose radiotherapy and immunotherapy resistance in tumors. cDNA synthesis used a TRAV/TRBV-specific primer set for both chains. TCRs were amplified for 20 to 25 PCR cycles with a constant-region primer and V-primer adapter. MiXCR was run by TCRdb on the reads, yielding one entry per CDR3 protein. The profile shows about 100,000 distinct CDR3 sequences, roughly 20% of them singletons. Trimming took 5 bases from V and 4 from J, leaving 14 bases between them. The CDR3 runs 14 residues. Germline values: CDR1 SNHLY, CDR2 FYNNEI. Time point meaning: after trial treatment. Treatment denoted: LDRT plus nivolumab, ipilimumab, low-dose cyclophosphamide and aspirin (RACIN trial).

The sequencing used PBMCs, collected after low-dose radiotherapy plus immunotherapy. The clonotype originates from a male donor with prostate cancer. V is TRBV2 and J is TRBJ2-5; no firm D call. The CDR3 region is CASSKFDSTETQYF. The CDR3, as DNA: TGTGCCAGCAGTAAATTTGATTCGACAGAGACCCAGTACTTC. Full variable domain (outside the CDR3, taken from reference TRBV2 and TRBJ2-5): EPEVTQTPSHQVTQMGQEVILRCVPISNHLYFYWYRQILGQKVEFLVSFYNNEISEKSEIFDDQFSVERPDGSNFTLKIRSTKLEDSAMYFCASSKFDSTETQYFGPGTRLLVL.